The 26 T cell receptor beta chains below were found in one sample sequenced in a study of radiation and T cells in renal cell carcinoma. Treatment specified: 15 Gy SBRT to primary tumor, nephrectomy 4 weeks later. Clones were sequenced by immunoSEQ multiplex PCR, and TCRdb holds only the in-frame ones, with some missing. The sample lists around 12,000 clones, 33% seen once, with over 15% in the top ten. The sample was tumor tissue, taken from a patient whose treatment included radiotherapy and nephrectomy. The receptors stem from a man in his sixties with renal cell carcinoma.

This chain links TRBV9 with TRBJ2-1, with D perhaps matching TRBD1 (6 bases). Trimming removed 4 bases from V and 4 bases from J, with 15 bases in between. The CDR3 is 15 amino acids. Germline CDR1 and CDR2: SGDLS and YYNGEE. The CDR3 DNA sequence: TGTGCCAGCAGCAGACGGGACACCGTTTACAATGAGCAGTTCTTC. It yields the protein CASSRRDTVYNEQFF. Together with reference TRBV9 and TRBJ2-1, the CDR3 gives the full variable domain: DSGVTQTPKHLITATGQRVTLRCSPRSGDLSVYWYQQSLDQGLQFLIQYYNGEERAKGNILERFSAQQFPDLHSELNLSSLELGDSALYFCASSRRDTVYNEQFFGPGTRLTVL.

The chain joins TRBV9 to TRBJ1-2; D gene uncertain. Germline values: CDR1 SGDLS, CDR2 YYNGEE. V was shortened by 0 bases and J by 5 bases, with 14 bases between the two germline ends. The CDR3 length is 15 residues. The DNA of the CDR3 is TGTGCCAGCAGCGTAGAAGTGGGAATCGGGTATGGCTACACCTTC. Residues: CASSVEVGIGYGYTF.

This clone was observed a few times. This chain connects TRBV30 to TRBJ2-3; D unclear. The CDR3 sequence is 15 residues long. CDR1 is GTSNPN, CDR2 SVGIG, per germline (reference sequence). Trimming left V 3 bases short and J 3 bases short, with 16 bases between. CDR3 loop: CAWRPQGSYTDTQYF. The DNA for the CDR3 is TGTGCCTGGAGGCCTCAAGGGTCGTATACAGATACGCAGTATTTT.

In this sample, this clone turned up a few times. The V and J genes are TRBV6-6 and TRBJ2-5; 13 bases align to TRBD2. Trimming at V came to 8 bases and at J to 5 bases, leaving 11 bases not matched to a gene. The CDR3 covers 16 residues. Looked up from germline, CDR1 is MNHNY and CDR2 is SVGAGI (reference sequence). The CDR3 is CASGQTSGRVKETQYF. For the CDR3, the DNA is TGTGCCAGCGGCCAAACTAGCGGGAGGGTCAAGGAGACCCAGTACTTC.

CDR3 in DNA: TGTGCCAGCAGTGTTGGGCAGAACACTGAAGCTTTCTTT. It codes for CASSVGQNTEAFF. The chain combines TRBV6-4 with TRBJ1-1; D is undetermined. The CDR3 covers 13 residues. Trimming took off 4 bases at V and 1 base at J, with 7 bases between the two ends. The germline V gene has CDR1 MRHNA and CDR2 SNTAGT.

The DNA for the CDR3 is TGCAGTGCTACAGGCGGGGAGACCCAGTACTTC. Protein: CSATGGETQYF. V usage is TRBV20-1 and J usage is TRBJ2-5, with a tentative D call TRBD2 (5 bases). The germline CDR1 and CDR2 sequences are DFQATT and SNEGSKA (reference sequence). V lost 4 bases and J lost 5, with 8 bases in between. The CDR3 is made up of 11 amino acids.

This clone turned up a few times. The chain links TRBV5-5 to TRBJ2-3; no definite D call. The CDR3 runs to 15 residues. Germline lookup yields CDR1 SGHKS and CDR2 YYEKEE (reference sequence). Deletions cut 7 bases from V and 0 bases from J, with 15 bases between. The CDR3 spells CASSRTGASTDTQYF. Here the CDR3 DNA reads TGTGCCAGCTCGAGGACGGGCGCTAGCACAGATACGCAGTATTTT.

The chain has TRBV20-1 and TRBJ2-5; D ambiguous. CDR3 length: 11 amino acids. Germline loops: CDR1 DFQATT, CDR2 SNEGSKA (reference sequence). V lost 6 bases, J lost 0 bases, and 5 bases lay in between. CDR3 amino acids: CSAQDQETQYF. The CDR3 nucleotides are TGCAGTGCCCAGGACCAAGAGACCCAGTACTTC.

By its share, this clone is large. The CDR3 sequence is CAWSTGTGTQPQHF. Here the CDR3 DNA reads TGTGCCTGGAGTACCGGGACAGGGACTCAGCCCCAGCATTTT. V and J are TRBV30 and TRBJ1-5; 9 bases are a match to TRBD1. The CDR3 sequence is 14 residues long. V was clipped by 2 bases and J by 6 bases; unmatched bases: 5. Per germline, CDR1 GTSNPN and CDR2 SVGIG (reference sequence).

V and J are TRBV11-3 and TRBJ1-1; 8 nucleotides align to TRBD1. Germline V gene data show CDR1 as SGHNT and CDR2 as YENEEA. The CDR3 totals 13 residues. Trimming took 4 bases from V and 4 from J; bases not matched to a gene: 2. The CDR3 is CASSSGTGTEAFF. In DNA, the CDR3 is TGTGCCAGCAGCTCCGGGACAGGCACTGAAGCTTTCTTT.

In this sample, this clone turned up a few times. The chain links TRBV5-6 to TRBJ2-2; weak D call: TRBD2 (5 bases). V was trimmed by 6 bases and J by 0 bases, leaving 15 bases between them. In germline, CDR1 is SGHDT, CDR2 YYEEEE. The CDR3 is 16 amino acids. This CDR3 reads CASIEGYQANTGELFF. CDR3 DNA sequence: TGTGCCAGCATCGAGGGATATCAGGCGAACACCGGGGAGCTGTTTTTT.

This clone was counted a few times. This rearrangement joins TRBV10-1 to TRBJ2-3, with D tentatively TRBD1 or TRBD2 (5 bases each). V shed 2 bases and J shed 6 bases, with 12 bases lying between them. The CDR3 covers 14 residues. Per germline, CDR1 WNHNN and CDR2 SYGVQD (reference sequence). The CDR3, as DNA: TGCGCCAGCAGTGAGCGGGGACGTCAGGATACGCAGTATTTT. Encoded protein: CASSERGRQDTQYF.

This rearrangement joins TRBV2 to TRBJ1-1, with no clear D. The germline gives CDR1 SNHLY, CDR2 FYNNEI. The CDR3 has 12 amino acids. Trimming removed 10 bases from V and 8 bases from J, with 17 bases in between. In DNA form, the CDR3 reads TGTGCCACTTCCTTTCAGGCATACGAAGCTTTCTTT. Residues: CATSFQAYEAFF.

This clone showed up just a few times. This chain uses TRBV19 with TRBJ2-5; D is unresolved. The CDR3 totals 13 residues. Between the trimmed V and J ends, which lost 3 bases and 7 bases, there was a span of 12 bases. The V gene's germline CDR1 is LNHDA and CDR2 SQIVND (reference sequence). The DNA for the CDR3 is TGTGCCAGTAGTATGACCCTCCCGGGGACCCAGTACTTC. Translated: CASSMTLPGTQYF.

The V and J genes are TRBV5-6 and TRBJ2-2; 11 bases fit TRBD2. This CDR3 has 16 amino acids. Germline V gene sequence: CDR1 SGHDT, CDR2 YYEEEE. V lost 3 bases, J lost 7 bases, and 8 bases stayed unmatched. CDR3 residues: CASSWGLAEEGGELFF. In DNA, the CDR3 is TGTGCCAGCAGCTGGGGACTAGCGGAAGAGGGCGGGGAGCTGTTTTTT.

The chain uses TRBV7-9 and TRBJ1-2, with 8 nucleotides matching TRBD1. Germline CDR1 SEHNR, CDR2 FQNEAQ (reference sequence). Losses at the gene ends were 4 bases for V and 3 bases for J; bases not matched to a gene: 7. The length of the CDR3 is 15 residues. The CDR3 here is CASSSRTGLDYGYTF. The CDR3 DNA sequence: TGTGCCAGCAGCTCCCGGACAGGGCTAGACTATGGCTACACCTTC.

The chain joins TRBV5-6 to TRBJ1-4; 8 bases align to TRBD1. The CDR3 has 14 amino acids. CDR1 and CDR2 from the germline V gene are SGHDT and YYEEEE. Trimming cost V 6 bases and J 5 bases; bases outside gene matches: 6. The CDR3 loop reads CASNIQGVNEKLFF. As DNA, the CDR3 is TGTGCCAGCAACATACAGGGGGTGAATGAAAAACTGTTTTTT.

This clone has a single count. The V and J genes are TRBV15 and TRBJ1-5; TRBD1 is a possible D gene (5 bases). The V end lost 3 bases, the J end lost 0 bases, and 12 bases lay between the germline ends. There are 16 residues in the CDR3. CDR1 and CDR2 (germline): LNHNV, YYDKDF (reference sequence). The CDR3 here is CATSRGDGSSNQPQHF. Written as DNA, the CDR3 is TGTGCCACCAGCAGGGGGGATGGAAGTAGCAATCAGCCCCAGCATTTT.

The chain couples TRBV11-3 to TRBJ2-5, with D possibly matching TRBD1 (5 bases). This CDR3 comprises 14 residues. The germline V gene encodes CDR1 SGHNT and CDR2 YENEEA. With 3 bases removed from V and 2 bases from J, the gap between germline ends came to 10 bases. Written as DNA, the CDR3 is TGTGCCAGCAGCTTCCGACAGAATCAAGAGACCCAGTACTTC. Amino acid sequence: CASSFRQNQETQYF.

The genes are TRBV15 and TRBJ2-1, with unresolved D. The CDR3 spans 17 residues. V lost 0 bases to trimming and J lost 3 bases, with 15 bases between them. Germline assignment: CDR1 LNHNV and CDR2 YYDKDF (reference sequence). As DNA, the CDR3 is TGTGCCACCAGCAGAGATCTTTCCCGGCGGAGCTACAATGAGCAGTTCTTC. This translates into CATSRDLSRRSYNEQFF.

The genes are TRBV5-1 and TRBJ2-7; 9 bases agree with TRBD1. From germline, CDR1 is SGHRS and CDR2 YFSETQ. V lost 4 bases and J lost 4; bases outside the gene matches: 3. The CDR3 sequence is 13 residues long. The CDR3 sequence is CASSVDRGYEQYV. CDR3 DNA sequence: TGCGCCAGCAGCGTGGACAGGGGATACGAGCAGTACGTC.

This clone is labeled as medium-sized. One end of the junction is discordant with germline, which a read error may explain. V is TRBV30 and J is TRBJ2-7; no clear D gene. Germline V CDR1 and CDR2: GTSNPN, SVGIG (reference sequence). The CDR3 is made up of 13 amino acids. The CDR3 region is CASSPPRTYEQYF. As DNA, the CDR3 is TGTGCCTCGAGTCCCCCGAGGACCTACGAGCAGTACTTC.

V is TRBV30 and J is TRBJ2-7; TRBD1 matches 8 bases. After removal of 0 bases from V and 5 bases from J, the junction contained 15 bases not matched to a gene. Germline V gene sequence: CDR1 GTSNPN, CDR2 SVGIG (reference sequence). The CDR3 runs 17 residues. CDR3 coding DNA: TGTGCCTGGAGTGTACGCCCCCGCGGGACAGGATGGGACGAGCAGTACTTC. It is translated as CAWSVRPRGTGWDEQYF.

The chain's CDR3 is CASGGTGGRNYEQYV. In DNA, the CDR3 is TGTGCCAGCGGAGGGACAGGAGGTAGGAATTACGAGCAGTACGTC. The chain employs TRBV6-1 and TRBJ2-7, with 8 bases matching TRBD1. Germline V CDR1 and CDR2: MNHNS, SASEGT. J gave up 4 bases and V 8 bases, and 13 bases lay outside the gene matches. The CDR3 covers 15 residues.

This clone was detected only a few times. The V and J genes are TRBV30 and TRBJ1-1, with D unresolved. Between the trimmed V and J ends, which lost 5 bases and 0 bases, there was a span of 7 bases. This CDR3 region has 12 residues. Per germline, CDR1 GTSNPN and CDR2 SVGIG (reference sequence). The CDR3 nucleotides are TGTGCCTGGGACCTCATGAACACTGAAGCTTTCTTT. It codes for CAWDLMNTEAFF.

This chain joins TRBV2 and TRBJ2-7; 9 nucleotides agree with TRBD1. This CDR3 region has 15 residues. The junction had 6 bases not matched to a gene; V was cut back by 4 bases and J by 2 bases. Germline V gives CDR1 SNHLY, CDR2 FYNNEI. The CDR3 DNA reads TGTGCCAGCAGTGTTTTAGGACAGGGGCCCTACGAGCAGTACTTC. It specifies CASSVLGQGPYEQYF.